Detailed here is one T cell receptor beta chain. As yet, its antigen is unknown. These data originate in a study of OX40 agonist ivuxolimab in advanced cancers. Study-level background: An anti-OX40 (CD134) antibody with agonistic activity, ivuxolimab, was administered to patients. Regarding the study as a whole: Averaging showed that CD8+ T cells had more expanded clones than CD4+ did. The study did not work out the antigen specificity of the expanded peripheral T cells. Doses of 0.1 to 3.0 mg/kg were accompanied by clonal expansion of CD4+ and CD8+ blood T cells by week 6.

The J segment lost 9 bases and the V segment lost 5 bases, leaving 4 bases of the junction unmatched. Germline V gives CDR1 LGHNA, CDR2 YSLEER. The CDR3 totals 13 residues. Libraries were prepared by immunoSEQ multiplex PCR; TCRdb keeps only in-frame clonotypes and omits some of them. The table includes roughly 40,000 clones, approximately 90% detected once. The TCR originated in an adult with an advanced solid tumor such as melanoma, head and neck, liver or kidney cancer. This chain connects TRBV4-3 to TRBJ2-4; 10 bases are a match to TRBD1. Sequenced material: CD4+ or CD8+ T cells sorted from blood, taken in a trial of the OX40 agonist ivuxolimab. The CDR3 sequence is CASSSGQGIIQYF. The CDR3 nucleotides read TGCGCCAGCAGCTCGGGACAGGGGATCATTCAGTACTTC.